Listed here is a single T cell receptor beta chain. Vbeta (60) and Jbeta (13) primers were used in the PCR. The method was immunoSEQ multiplex PCR; TCRdb's version includes in-frame clones alone and lacks a portion of them. Of around 100,000 clones detected, 55% to 70% appear once; the ten largest clones hold about 2.2%. This entry belongs to a study of cytomegalovirus exposure and HLA in healthy donors. Study-wide context: Genotyping showed about 80% of roughly 400 donors falling in the Caucasian-associated ancestry cluster.

The TCR was taken from a woman in her 30s in good health and CMV-seronegative. Sequences were obtained from PBMCs.

CDR3: CASSGQGDNEKLFF. CDR3 in DNA: TGTGCCAGCAGTGGGCAGGGCGATAATGAAAAACTGTTTTTT. The chain carries TRBV2 and TRBJ1-4, with D maybe TRBD1 (5 bases). The V end was cut by 4 bases, the J end by 4 bases, with 10 bases between. The germline V gene encodes CDR1 SNHLY and CDR2 FYNNEI. The CDR3 runs 14 residues.